A selection of T cell receptor beta chains follows, all from one sample in a study of breast tumors, draining lymph nodes, adjacent tissues. Via MiXCR, TCRdb re-called the multiplex PCR reads, giving one row per CDR3 protein. The data hold 130,000 or so distinct CDR3 sequences, with around 22% observed a single time. The sample was axillary lymph node tissue. All receptors come from a female donor with breast cancer. Some clones in this sample may be carry-over from other donors' samples. Both conserved end residues are part of each CDR3.

V gene	J gene	CDR3 protein
TRBV5-1	TRBJ2-5	CASSMGQWETQYF
TRBV19	TRBJ2-7	CASSPSTSGSPTYEQYF
TRBV4-1	TRBJ2-3	CASSQDLDSTYTDTQYF
TRBV3-1	TRBJ2-5	CASSLSGTGGRETQYF
TRBV7-9	TRBJ1-2	CASNLVTGGYTF
TRBV2	TRBJ1-2	CASSGRRWGYGYTF
TRBV2	TRBJ2-5	CASSEESGGETQYF
TRBV20-1	TRBJ2-2	CSAKGRNTGELFF
TRBV18	TRBJ2-7	CASSPRGQAASYEQYF
TRBV7-2	TRBJ2-7	CASSLGDRVSYEQYF
TRBV10-1	TRBJ2-5	CASGESFQETQYF
TRBV19	TRBJ1-2	CASRPATVTNYGYTF
TRBV10-3	TRBJ1-4	CATRVRGGEKLFF
TRBV2	TRBJ2-6	CASSATGSGANVLTF
TRBV3-1	TRBJ2-5	CASSQGSGTSGWQETQYF
TRBV19	TRBJ1-5	CASSISAQGENQPQHF
TRBV6-1	TRBJ1-5	CASSVTGMGNQPQHF
TRBV5-1	TRBJ2-1	CASSLAGRYNEQFF
TRBV12-3/TRBV12-4	TRBJ2-3	CATSTTGGMGTQYF
TRBV24-1	TRBJ2-7	CATSESGVLEQYF
TRBV28	TRBJ2-1	CASSTSGRFNEQFF
TRBV3-1	TRBJ2-3	CASTDRGLSDTQYF
TRBV6-1	TRBJ2-4	CASSERTTLAKNIQYF
TRBV20-1	TRBJ2-7	CSAEAAGTGREQYF